Below, 18 T cell receptor beta chains from the same sample are listed, as sequenced in a study of T cells in women clearing cervical HPV infection. Assay used: immunoSEQ multiplex PCR; TCRdb lists only in-frame clones, some missing. The sample totals approximately 35,000 clones. Sequencing was performed on blood buffy coat. These receptors all come from a woman aged 18 to 69 with a cervical HPV16 infection that either progressed to CIN3+ or cleared (not recorded which).

About this clone: The sequence runs out 3 residues before the end of the CDR3; the remainder is reconstructed from the germline J gene. The chain employs TRBV19 and TRBJ1-5; a possible D gene is TRBD1 (5 bases). The V end was cut by 7 bases, the J end by 6 bases, with 13 bases between. This CDR3 has 13 amino acids. Germline CDR1 is LNHDA and CDR2 is SQIVND (reference sequence). CDR3 bases read: TGTGCCAGTATGGAGGGGCAGAGTCAGCCC. Its translation: CASMEGQSQP. The entire CDR3 protein reads CASMEGQSQPQHF.

With regard to this clone: The CDR3 end lies 3 residues beyond the end of the read and is filled in from the germline J gene. V is TRBV7-2 and J is TRBJ2-1; 8 bases are a match to TRBD2. CDR1 SGHTA and CDR2 FQGNSA come from the germline V gene. There are 15 residues in the CDR3. The V gene end was trimmed by 2 bases and the J gene end by 3 bases; junction bases not matched to a gene: 3. CDR3 in amino acids: CASSLYSGDYNEQFF. The part of the CDR3 DNA that was read is TGTGCCAGCAGCTTATATAGCGGGGACTACAATGAG.

On this clone itself: The read ends 3 residues shy of where the CDR3 ends; the end is completed using the germline J gene. This chain connects TRBV30 to TRBJ2-1, with 8 bases fitting TRBD1. The germline CDR1 and CDR2 sequences are GTSNPN and SVGIG (reference sequence). The V gene end was trimmed by 7 bases and the J gene end by 2 bases; junction bases not matched to a gene: 7. The CDR3 consists of 14 residues. CDR3 loop: CAFTGTGPYNEQFF. The CDR3 DNA, read in part, is TGTGCCTTCACCGGGACAGGACCCTACAATGAG.

Turning to this clone: Read coverage stops 3 residues before the CDR3 terminus; the germline J gene supplies the remainder. This chain joins TRBV5-6 and TRBJ2-3; D remains ambiguous. The CDR3 loop spans 14 amino acids. V shed 2 bases and J shed 3 bases, with 10 bases lying between them. CDR1 is SGHDT and CDR2 is YYEEEE in the germline V gene. The CDR3 DNA, read in part, is TGTGCCAGCAGCTTTTCAGCGAGTACAGATACG. As protein: CASSFSASTDT. The CDR3 as a whole reads CASSFSASTDTQYF.

Notes on this clone: The read ends 3 residues early relative to the CDR3; the germline J gene fills the gap. V is TRBV29-1 and J is TRBJ2-1; 9 nucleotides agree with TRBD2. V dropped 5 bases and J dropped 5; count of bases not matched to a gene: 7. Germline CDR1 SQVTM, CDR2 ANQGSEA. The CDR3 loop spans 14 amino acids. CDR3 bases read: TGCAGCGTTCCCGGGACTAGCAGGCACAATGAG. Amino acid sequence: CSVPGTSRHNE. The CDR3, in full, reads CSVPGTSRHNEQFF.

As for this clone: The read falls 3 residues short of the CDR3 end, and the missing part is taken from the germline J gene. The rearrangement links TRBV20-1 to TRBJ2-3; D ambiguous. This CDR3 has 13 residues. CDR1 is DFQATT and CDR2 is SNEGSKA in the germline V gene (reference sequence). Trimming pared 2 bases from V and 0 bases from J, leaving 6 bases between. The CDR3 sequence: CSARPPSTDTQYF. CDR3 DNA (partial): TGCAGTGCTAGACCCCCTAGCACAGATACG.

The CDR3 sequence is CASSTIGGSYGYTF. The sequenced part of the CDR3 DNA is TGTGCCAGCAGTACGATAGGGGGCAGCTATGGC. The genes are TRBV11-3 and TRBJ1-2; TRBD1 matches at 7 bases. The read ends 3 residues shy of where the CDR3 ends; the end is completed using the germline J gene. V lost 6 bases and J lost 4; bases outside the gene matches: 8. CDR1 and CDR2 from the germline V gene are SGHNT and YENEEA. This CDR3 has 14 amino acids.

Worth noting for this clone: The sequence runs out 3 residues before the end of the CDR3; the remainder is reconstructed from the germline J gene. The genes are TRBV2 and TRBJ1-1; 8 nucleotides agree with TRBD1. This CDR3 is built from 12 residues. The germline CDR1 and CDR2 sequences are SNHLY and FYNNEI. The sequenced part of the CDR3 DNA is TGTGCCAGTCGACAGGGGCTAGGAGAA. This sequence encodes CASRQGLGE. In full, the CDR3 is CASRQGLGEAFF.

Notes on this clone: The DNA ends 3 residues before the CDR3 does, and the rest of the CDR3 is filled in from the germline J gene. This sequence joins TRBV10-1 and TRBJ1-4; 9 bases are shared with TRBD1. The V and J ends lost 6 bases and 1 base, in that order; junction bases with no gene match: 3. This CDR3 spans 15 amino acids. Germline lookup yields CDR1 WNHNN and CDR2 SYGVQD (reference sequence). The DNA read from the CDR3 is TGCGCCAGCAGCCCGGGACAGGGAACTAATGAAAAA. It is translated as CASSPGQGTNEK. The complete CDR3 reads CASSPGQGTNEKLFF.

Concerning this clone itself: The CDR3 extends 3 residues past the end of the read, so its final part is completed from the germline J gene. The genes are TRBV12-3 or TRBV12-4 and TRBJ1-2, with TRBD1 matching 10 bases. The CDR3 has 16 residues. V trimming: 3 bases; J trimming: 6 bases; junction bases outside the gene matches: 10. CDR3: CASSFQTGGQGDGYTF. CDR3 DNA, as far as it was read: TGTGCCAGCAGTTTTCAGACAGGGGGCCAAGGGGATGGC.

Comment on this clone: The DNA ends 3 residues before the CDR3 does, and the rest of the CDR3 is filled in from the germline J gene. V is TRBV2 and J is TRBJ2-3; D is uncertain. CDR3 length equals 14 residues. V gave up 2 bases and J gave up 0 bases, with 6 bases separating them. In germline, CDR1 is SNHLY, CDR2 FYNNEI. Partial CDR3 DNA: TGTGCCAGCAGTGAAATCAGAAGCACAGATACG. Its translation: CASSEIRSTDT. The full CDR3 sequence reads CASSEIRSTDTQYF. Full variable domain (outside the CDR3, taken from reference TRBV2 and TRBJ2-3): EPEVTQTPSHQVTQMGQEVILRCVPISNHLYFYWYRQILGQKVEFLVSFYNNEISEKSEIFDDQFSVERPDGSNFTLKIRSTKLEDSAMYFCASSEIRSTDTQYFGPGTRLTVL.

Regarding this clone: Coverage ceases 3 residues before the CDR3 finishes, and the germline J gene fills in the end. The rearrangement links TRBV10-3 to TRBJ2-3; D is possibly TRBD1 (5 bases). V lost 6 bases to trimming and J lost 4 bases, with 14 bases between them. This CDR3 has 14 amino acids. Germline V gene sequence: CDR1 ENHRY, CDR2 SYGVKD. The CDR3: CAIRPDTEPDTQYF. The sequenced CDR3 bases are TGTGCCATCAGGCCGGACACGGAACCAGATACG.

As for this clone: Read coverage stops 3 residues before the CDR3 terminus; the germline J gene supplies the remainder. This chain connects TRBV19 to TRBJ1-6; 8 positions match TRBD1. The CDR3 contains 15 residues. The V segment lost 6 bases and the J segment 7 bases; nucleotides outside the gene matches: 8. Germline-derived CDR1 and CDR2 are LNHDA and SQIVND (reference sequence). The CDR3 here is CASRPLDRENSPLHF. The sequenced part of the CDR3 DNA is TGTGCCAGTAGACCCTTGGACAGGGAAAATTCACCC.

Note on this clone: The read ends 3 residues shy of where the CDR3 ends; the end is completed using the germline J gene. V is TRBV2 and J is TRBJ2-1; TRBD2 agrees at 11 bases. Germline lookup yields CDR1 SNHLY and CDR2 FYNNEI. The CDR3 totals 17 residues. V shed 6 bases and J 6 bases; nucleotides not matched to a gene: 13. CDR3 bases read: TGTGCCAGCAGCGCCCTAACCCGACTAGCGGGGTCCAATGAG. Translating gives CASSALTRLAGSNE. The full CDR3 protein is CASSALTRLAGSNEQFF.

Comment on this clone: The read ends 3 residues early relative to the CDR3; the germline J gene fills the gap. The gene calls are TRBV19 and TRBJ2-1; 8 bases map to TRBD2. The CDR3 has 14 amino acids. V lost 5 bases to trimming and J lost 5 bases; unmatched junction nucleotides: 5. The germline V gene has CDR1 LNHDA and CDR2 SQIVND (reference sequence). The sequenced part of the CDR3 DNA is TGTGCCAGTAGTTTAGCGGGGAGGAACAATGAG. Its protein product is CASSLAGRNNE. The full CDR3 is CASSLAGRNNEQFF. The full variable domain, rest sourced from reference TRBV19 and TRBJ2-1, is DGGITQSPKYLFRKEGQNVTLSCEQNLNHDAMYWYRQDPGQGLRLIYYSQIVNDFQKGDIAEGYSVSREKKESFPLTVTSAQKNPTAFYLCASSLAGRNNEQFFGPGTRLTVL.

Notes on this clone: The read is 3 residues too short to cover the CDR3 end, so that end is filled in from the germline J gene. The chain combines TRBV19 with TRBJ2-2; D uncertain. Looked up from germline, CDR1 is LNHDA and CDR2 is SQIVND (reference sequence). With 10 bases removed from V and 2 bases from J, the gap between germline ends came to 14 bases. CDR3 length: 14 amino acids. The DNA read from the CDR3 is TGTGCCACTGTGGTCAGTGAAAACACCGGGGAG. Translated: CATVVSENTGE. In full, the CDR3 reads CATVVSENTGELFF.

Details on this clone: The sequence runs out 3 residues before the end of the CDR3; the remainder is reconstructed from the germline J gene. V is TRBV14 and J is TRBJ2-7; maybe TRBD1 (5 bases). Germline-derived CDR1 and CDR2 are SGHDN and FVKESK. The CDR3 has 14 amino acids. V lost 5 bases to trimming and J lost 3 bases, with 14 bases between them. The CDR3 sequence: CASSKTDILYEQYF. CDR3 bases read: TGTGCCAGCAGCAAGACAGACATTCTCTACGAG.

A word on this clone: The observed sequence ends 3 residues before the CDR3 terminus, with the missing tail filled in from the germline J gene. V gene TRBV5-4 combines with J gene TRBJ2-7; a weak D match, TRBD2 (5 bases). CDR3 length: 13 amino acids. The germline V and J ends were trimmed by 1 base and 1 base, with 6 bases remaining between them. Germline CDR1 SGHNT, CDR2 YYREEE (reference sequence). The CDR3 sequence: CASSLRGSYEQYF. CDR3 DNA, as far as it was read: TGTGCCAGCAGCTTGCGGGGTTCCTACGAG.